This entry is about one TCR beta chain. Produced via immunoSEQ multiplex PCR; TCRdb's table is partial and in-frame only. In the table there are about 84,000 clones, approximately 94% of which are singletons. The data derive from a study of T cell changes during pregnancy in multiple sclerosis. V trimming: 5 bases; J trimming: 6 bases; junction bases outside the gene matches: 10. The V gene's germline CDR1 is SEHNR and CDR2 FQNEAQ (reference sequence). The CDR3 has 15 residues. The receptor's source is a female donor with multiple sclerosis, enrolled in a pregnancy study. This material consisted of peripheral blood, taken in the third trimester of pregnancy. The V call is TRBV7-9, the J call TRBJ2-3; 8 bases align to TRBD2. The CDR3 spells CASSRGGGPGDTQYF. For the CDR3, the DNA is TGTGCCAGCAGCCGTGGCGGGGGGCCAGGGGATACGCAGTATTTT.